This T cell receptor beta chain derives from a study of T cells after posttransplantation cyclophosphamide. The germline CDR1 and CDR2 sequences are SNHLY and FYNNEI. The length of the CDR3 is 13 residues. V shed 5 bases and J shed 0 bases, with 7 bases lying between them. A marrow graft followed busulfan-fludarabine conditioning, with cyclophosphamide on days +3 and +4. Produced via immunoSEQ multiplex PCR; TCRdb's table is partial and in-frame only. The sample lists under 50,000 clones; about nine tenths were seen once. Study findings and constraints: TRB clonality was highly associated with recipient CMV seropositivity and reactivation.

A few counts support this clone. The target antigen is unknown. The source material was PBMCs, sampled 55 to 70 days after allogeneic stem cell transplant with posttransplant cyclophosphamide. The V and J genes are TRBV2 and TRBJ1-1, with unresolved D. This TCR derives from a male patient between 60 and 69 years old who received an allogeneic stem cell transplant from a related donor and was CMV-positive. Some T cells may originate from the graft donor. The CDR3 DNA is TGTGCCAGCAGTACAGAGATGAACACTGAAGCTTTCTTT. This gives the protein CASSTEMNTEAFF.